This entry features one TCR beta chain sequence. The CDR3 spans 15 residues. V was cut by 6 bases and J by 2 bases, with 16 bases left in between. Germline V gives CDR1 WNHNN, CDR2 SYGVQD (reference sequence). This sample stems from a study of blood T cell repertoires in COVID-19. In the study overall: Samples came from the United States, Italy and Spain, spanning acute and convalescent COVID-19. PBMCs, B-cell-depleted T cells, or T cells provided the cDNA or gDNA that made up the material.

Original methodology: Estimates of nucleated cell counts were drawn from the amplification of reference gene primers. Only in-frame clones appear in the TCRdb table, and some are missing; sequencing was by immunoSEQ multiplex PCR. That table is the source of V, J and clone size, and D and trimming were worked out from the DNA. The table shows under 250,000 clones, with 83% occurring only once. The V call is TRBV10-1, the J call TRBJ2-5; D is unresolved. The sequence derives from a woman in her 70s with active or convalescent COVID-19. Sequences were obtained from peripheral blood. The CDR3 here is CASSDPALGQETQYF. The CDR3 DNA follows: TGCGCCAGCAGCGATCCGGCCCTAGGTCAAGAGACCCAGTACTTC.